This T cell receptor (beta chain) came from a study of T cell responses to AZD1222 COVID-19 vaccine. This CDR3 spans 14 amino acids. The V end lost 0 bases, the J end lost 1 base, and 6 bases lay between the germline ends. Germline lookup yields CDR1 SGHVS and CDR2 FQNEAQ. Some clones are missing from TCRdb's copy, which holds only in-frame ones; the method was immunoSEQ multiplex PCR. The table records around 150,000 clones, 92% of them present only once. This chain links TRBV7-8 with TRBJ2-5, with unresolved D. This receptor was identified in an adult who received the AZD1222 COVID-19 vaccine. Specimen: peripheral blood, collected 28 days after the second AZD1222 dose. In DNA form, the CDR3 reads TGTGCCAGCAGCTTAGCCCGGGTCCAAGAGACCCAGTACTTC. It encodes CASSLARVQETQYF. Variable domain in full (rest from reference TRBV7-8 and TRBJ2-5): GAGVSQSPRYKVAKRGQDVALRCDPISGHVSLFWYQQALGQGPEFLTYFQNEAQLDKSGLPSDRFFAERPEGSVSTLKIQRTQQEDSAVYLCASSLARVQETQYFGPGTRLLVL.